This T cell receptor (beta chain) emerged from a study of cytomegalovirus exposure and HLA in healthy donors. Study-wide findings and caveats: The TCR clusters that emerged in the first cohort tended, a later analysis found, to co-occur in the roughly 120 validation repertoires.

The sample holds one count of this clone. Its antigen remains unidentified. TCRdb's table, derived via immunoSEQ multiplex PCR, lists solely in-frame clones and lacks some. The sample carries around 300,000 clones, approximately 90% recorded once. CDR3 length: 14 amino acids. Trimming cost V 3 bases and J 5 bases, with 11 bases left between them. Germline CDR1 reads MNHEY; CDR2 reads SVGAGI. This clonotype was sampled from a woman aged 18-30 years in good health and CMV-seronegative. Sequencing was performed on PBMCs. The gene calls are TRBV6-5 and TRBJ2-1; D gene unclear. In DNA, the CDR3 is TGTGCCAGCAGTTATCTCCGAGGAGACAATGAGCAGTTCTTC. Translating gives CASSYLRGDNEQFF.